This T cell receptor beta chain was documented in a study of T cell repertoires in cytomegalovirus infection (dated by TCRdb to the late 2010s). The study in broad terms: Donor HLA type was relevant to the analysis, because carriage of CMV infection together with the matching HLA type was indicated by public TCR beta signatures.

In this sample, this clonotype turned up many times. What antigen it recognizes has not been identified. There are no base qualities to consult, and no much larger clone falls within one base. CDR1 and CDR2 (LNHNV, YYDKDF) derive from the germline V gene (reference sequence). The CDR3 starts with the cysteine, ends with the phenylalanine, and has 13 residues. Just CDR3 DNA is preserved here, 39 bases in frame from base 1. The junction carries 7 bases between V and J, which are trimmed by 0 bases and 5 bases respectively. Summary of the overall study and its limitations: In the ex vivo response, HLA-C-restricted CMV-specific TCR beta clonotypes were dominant, and in two of eight donors the single most frequent clonotype came from this HLA-C-restricted group. Carriers of CMV infection plus the relevant HLA type were discriminated by the cumulative frequency of public TCR beta family members in the study cohort and in an independent roughly 380-donor cohort.

The reads were generated on an Illumina HiSeq 1500. In TCRdb, the public reads were trimmed at Q25 with fastp and aligned with MiXCR, with productive beta chains retained. Rows are combined by CDR3 protein, so each entry shows the most common genes and DNA. A total of roughly 77,000 distinct CDR3 sequences appear in this sample, around 3.8% of them only once. Clones ranked in the top ten supply less than 25% of the sample. The sequence derives from a human donor in good health (CMV status not recorded). Some clones in this sample may be carry-over from other donors' samples. The sequenced sample consisted of PBMCs. The chain links TRBV15 with TRBJ2-5, and the D gene may be TRBD1, 5 bases matching. Here the CDR3 is given as CATSRDRVETQYF. The nucleotide sequence reads TGTGCCACCAGCAGAGACAGGGTTGAGACCCAGTACTTC.